This section outlines one T cell receptor beta chain sequence together with its context. Methods used by the authors: Reference gene primer amplification gave estimated nucleated cell counts. This table comes from immunoSEQ multiplex PCR, and its TCRdb copy is limited to in-frame clones, with some not included. Clone size and V and J calls were adopted from that table, with D and trimming inferred from the DNA. The repertoire holds 46,000 or so clones, with about 90% as singletons. This sample is part of a study of blood T cell repertoires in COVID-19. Overall study: Samples taken during acute and convalescent COVID-19 were collected in the United States, Italy and Spain. In each case, the material was cDNA or gDNA derived from T cells, B-cell-depleted T cells, or PBMCs.

The V gene's germline CDR1 is SGDLS and CDR2 YYNGEE. Trimming removed 3 bases from V and 1 base from J; junction bases left unmatched: 9. This CDR3 has 16 residues. The sequence was obtained from a man aged 45 to 65 with acute or convalescent COVID-19. The chain joins TRBV9 to TRBJ2-7; 8 bases fit TRBD2. The specimen sequenced was peripheral blood. DNA for the CDR3: TGTGCCAGCAGCGCAAACCCCGGGACTAGTTCCTACGAGCAGTACTTC. Translation gives CASSANPGTSSYEQYF.